These 6 T cell receptor beta chains share one sample of origin, sequenced in a study of cytomegalovirus exposure and HLA in healthy donors. The PCR contained 60 Vbeta and 13 Jbeta primers. Libraries were prepared by immunoSEQ multiplex PCR; TCRdb keeps only in-frame clonotypes and omits some of them. Of 95,000 to 100,000 clones detected, around 76% appear once; the ten largest clones hold around 20%. The sequenced material came from PBMCs. The source of these receptors is a woman aged 60-75 years in good health and CMV-seropositive.

The CDR3 loop is CASSLQGAGTEAFF. The CDR3 region has the DNA TGTGCCAGCAGCCTACAGGGGGCTGGCACTGAAGCTTTCTTT. The gene calls are TRBV11-3 and TRBJ1-1, with 9 bases that match TRBD1. Germline lookup yields CDR1 SGHNT and CDR2 YENEEA. After removal of 5 bases from V and 4 bases from J, the junction contained 5 bases not matched to a gene. The CDR3 contains 14 residues.

The rearrangement links TRBV19 to TRBJ1-6; TRBD1 matches 8 bases. CDR3 length: 14 amino acids. CDR1 LNHDA and CDR2 SQIVND come from the germline V gene (reference sequence). The V and J ends lost 9 bases and 7 bases, in that order; junction bases with no gene match: 8. CDR3 sequence reads: CASQTGTGNSPLHF. The DNA of the CDR3 is TGTGCCAGCCAGACCGGGACAGGCAATTCACCCCTCCACTTT.

This clone is a singleton in its sample. This sequence joins TRBV10-3 and TRBJ2-1, with TRBD2 as a possible D gene (6 bases). From germline, CDR1 is ENHRY and CDR2 SYGVKD. The CDR3 spans 13 residues. Trimming took off 4 bases at V and 12 bases at J, with 16 bases between the two ends. The CDR3 loop reads CAISGSEGEGQFF. The CDR3 coding sequence is TGTGCCATCAGTGGTTCGGAGGGCGAAGGGCAGTTCTTC.

The CDR3 nucleotides are TGTGCCAGCAGCCCTAGCGGCCCGTACACCGGGGAGCTGTTTTTT. This translates into CASSPSGPYTGELFF. V is TRBV9 and J is TRBJ2-2; 7 bases fit TRBD2. Looked up from germline, CDR1 is SGDLS and CDR2 is YYNGEE. The CDR3 sequence is 15 residues long. Trimming took 4 bases from V and 3 from J; bases not matched to a gene: 6.

This clone was observed once. The rearrangement uses TRBV7-9 and TRBJ2-5, with D perhaps TRBD2 (6 bases). From germline, CDR1 is SEHNR and CDR2 FQNEAQ (reference sequence). V was cut by 4 bases and J by 5 bases, with 11 bases left in between. This CDR3 has 13 residues. The CDR3 spells CASSSTAGETQYF. CDR3 coding DNA: TGTGCCAGCAGCTCGACGGCGGGGGAGACCCAGTACTTC.

This clone occurred once. The chain uses TRBV4-2 and TRBJ1-3; 7 positions agree with TRBD1. Germline CDR1 and CDR2: LGHNA and YNFKEQ. This CDR3 comprises 16 residues. Trimming removed 0 bases from V and 1 base from J; junction bases left unmatched: 3. Here the CDR3 reads CASSQDPTGSGNTIYF. The DNA of the CDR3 is TGTGCCAGCAGCCAAGATCCGACAGGGTCTGGAAACACCATATATTTT.